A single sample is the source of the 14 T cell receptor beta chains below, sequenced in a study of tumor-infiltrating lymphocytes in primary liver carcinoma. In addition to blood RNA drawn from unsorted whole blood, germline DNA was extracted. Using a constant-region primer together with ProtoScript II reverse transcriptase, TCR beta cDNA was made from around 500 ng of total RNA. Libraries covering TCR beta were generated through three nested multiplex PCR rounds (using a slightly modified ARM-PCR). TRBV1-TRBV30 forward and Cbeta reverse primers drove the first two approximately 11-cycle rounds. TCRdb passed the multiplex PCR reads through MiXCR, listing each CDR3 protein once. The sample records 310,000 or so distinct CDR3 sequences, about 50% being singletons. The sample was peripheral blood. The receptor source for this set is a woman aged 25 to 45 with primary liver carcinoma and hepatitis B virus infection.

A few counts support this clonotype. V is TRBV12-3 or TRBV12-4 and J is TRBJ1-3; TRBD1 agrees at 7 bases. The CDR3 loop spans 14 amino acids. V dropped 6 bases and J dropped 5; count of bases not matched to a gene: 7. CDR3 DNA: TGTGCCAGCAGCTTGACAGGGAGGAGAAACACCATATATTTT. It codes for CASSLTGRRNTIYF.

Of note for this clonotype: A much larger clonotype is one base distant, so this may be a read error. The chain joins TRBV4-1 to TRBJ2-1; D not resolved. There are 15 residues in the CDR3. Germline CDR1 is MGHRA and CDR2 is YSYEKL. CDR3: CASSQDAFVDNKQFF. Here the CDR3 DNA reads TGCGCCAGCAGCCAAGATGCCTTTGTCGACAATAAGCAGTTCTTC.

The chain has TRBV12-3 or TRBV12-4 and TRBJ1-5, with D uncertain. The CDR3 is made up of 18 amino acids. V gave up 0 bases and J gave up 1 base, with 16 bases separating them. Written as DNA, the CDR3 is TGTGCCAGCAGTTTAGCCCACCCGGAGCAGCCAAGCAATCAGCCCCAGCATTTT. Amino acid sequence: CASSLAHPEQPSNQPQHF.

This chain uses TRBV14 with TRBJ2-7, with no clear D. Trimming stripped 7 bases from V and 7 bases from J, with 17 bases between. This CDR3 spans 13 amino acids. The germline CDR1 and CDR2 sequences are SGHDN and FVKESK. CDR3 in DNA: TGTGCCAGCACTAGGCGGCTGTCCGGGGAGCAGTACTTC. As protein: CASTRRLSGEQYF. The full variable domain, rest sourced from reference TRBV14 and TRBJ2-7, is EAGVTQFPSHSVIEKGQTVTLRCDPISGHDNLYWYRRVMGKEIKFLLHFVKESKQDESGMPNNRFLAERTGGTYSTLKVQPAELEDSGVYFCASTRRLSGEQYFGPGTRLTVT.

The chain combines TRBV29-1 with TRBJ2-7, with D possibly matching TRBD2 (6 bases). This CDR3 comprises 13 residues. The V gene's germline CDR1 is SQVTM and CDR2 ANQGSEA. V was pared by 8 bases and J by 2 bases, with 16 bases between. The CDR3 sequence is CSLARGDPYEQYF. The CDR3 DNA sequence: TGCAGCCTTGCCCGCGGGGATCCCTACGAGCAGTACTTC.

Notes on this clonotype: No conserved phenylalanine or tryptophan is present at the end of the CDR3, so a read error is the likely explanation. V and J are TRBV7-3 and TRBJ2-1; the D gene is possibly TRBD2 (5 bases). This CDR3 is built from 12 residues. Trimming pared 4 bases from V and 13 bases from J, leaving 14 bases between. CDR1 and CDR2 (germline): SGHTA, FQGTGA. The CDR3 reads CASSSPLSGQFL. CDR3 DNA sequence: TGTGCCAGCAGCTCCCCTTTAAGCGGACAGTTCCTC.

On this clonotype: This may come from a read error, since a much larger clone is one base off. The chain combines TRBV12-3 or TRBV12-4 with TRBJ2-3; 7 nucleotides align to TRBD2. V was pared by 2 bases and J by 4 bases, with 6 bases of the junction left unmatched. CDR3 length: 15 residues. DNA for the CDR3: TGTGCCAGCAGTTTACGGCGGGAGCTGGCAGATACGCAGTATTTT. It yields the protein CASSLRRELADTQYF.

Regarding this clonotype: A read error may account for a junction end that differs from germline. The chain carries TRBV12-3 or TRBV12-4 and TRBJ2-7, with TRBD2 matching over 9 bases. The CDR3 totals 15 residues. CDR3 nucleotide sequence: TGTGCCAACAGTTTTCGGTCTAGCGGGGCCTACGAGCAGTATTTC. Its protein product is CANSFRSSGAYEQYF.

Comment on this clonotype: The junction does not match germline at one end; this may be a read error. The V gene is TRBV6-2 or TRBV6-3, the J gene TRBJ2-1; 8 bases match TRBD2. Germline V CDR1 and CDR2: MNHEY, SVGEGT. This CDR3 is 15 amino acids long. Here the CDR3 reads CASSPSGGALHEQLF. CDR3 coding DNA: TGTGCCAGCAGTCCATCGGGAGGGGCACTCCATGAGCAGCTCTTC.

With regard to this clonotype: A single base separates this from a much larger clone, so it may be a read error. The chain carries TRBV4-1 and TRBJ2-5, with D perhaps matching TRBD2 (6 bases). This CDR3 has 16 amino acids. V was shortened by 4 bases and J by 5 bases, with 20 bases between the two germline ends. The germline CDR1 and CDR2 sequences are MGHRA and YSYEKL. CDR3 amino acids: CASSRSVEDREETQYF. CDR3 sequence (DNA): TGCGCCAGCAGCCGATCGGTTGAAGACCGGGAGGAGACCCAGTACTTC.

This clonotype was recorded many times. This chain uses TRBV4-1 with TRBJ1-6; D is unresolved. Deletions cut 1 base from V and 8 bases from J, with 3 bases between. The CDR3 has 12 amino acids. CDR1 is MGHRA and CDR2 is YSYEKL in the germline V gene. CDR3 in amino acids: CASSQGHSPLHF. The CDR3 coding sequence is TGCGCCAGCAGCCAAGGCCATTCACCCCTCCACTTT.

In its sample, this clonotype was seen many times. The CDR3 DNA follows: TGTGCCACCTCCCACGGCCGCGGAGAGACCCAGTACTTC. It yields the protein CATSHGRGETQYF. The gene calls are TRBV11-2 and TRBJ2-5; D not resolved. Trimming shortened V by 10 bases and J by 4 bases, and 16 bases separated the two germline ends. The CDR3 has 13 amino acids. Germline values: CDR1 SGHAT, CDR2 FQNNGV.

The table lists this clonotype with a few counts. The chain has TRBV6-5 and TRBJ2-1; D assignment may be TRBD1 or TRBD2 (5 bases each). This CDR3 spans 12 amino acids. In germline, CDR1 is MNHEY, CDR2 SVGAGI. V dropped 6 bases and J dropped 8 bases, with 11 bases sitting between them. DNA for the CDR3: TGTGCCAGCAGACAGCAGGGACATGAGCAGTTCTTC. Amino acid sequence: CASRQQGHEQFF.

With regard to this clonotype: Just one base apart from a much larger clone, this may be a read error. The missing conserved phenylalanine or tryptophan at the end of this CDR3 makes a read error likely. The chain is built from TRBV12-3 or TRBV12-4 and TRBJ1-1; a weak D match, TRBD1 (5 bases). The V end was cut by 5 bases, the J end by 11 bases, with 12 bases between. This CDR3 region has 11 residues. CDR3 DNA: TGTGCCAGCAGTCCAGACAGAGGGGCTTTCCTT. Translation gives CASSPDRGAFL.